The entry below describes one T cell receptor beta chain. What it binds is unknown. This sample stems from a study of a mutant IDH1 vaccine in newly diagnosed glioma. About the research overall: Treated patients showed a male proportion of roughly 62%, a female proportion of approximately 38%, and a mean age of around 40 years. Study results and caveats: Immune responses induced by vaccination arose in 93.3% of the patients.

The time point was: week 35, safety follow-up. The study gave 300 ug of mutant IDH1 20-mer peptide per vaccine dose, with topical imiquimod. Data came from immunoSEQ multiplex PCR; TCRdb stores just in-frame clones and leaves some out. The profile shows 40,000 to 45,000 clones, roughly 80% of them singletons. The input for sequencing was PBMCs, taken from a glioma patient whose treatment included an IDH1 peptide vaccine. The clonotype comes from a woman between 45 and 65 years old with glioma.

The CDR3 nucleotides are TGCGCCAGCCGAGAAGGGACTGAAGCTTTCTTT. Protein sequence: CASREGTEAFF. The chain employs TRBV5-1 and TRBJ1-1; D is undetermined. V was shortened by 7 bases and J by 5 bases, with 9 bases between the two germline ends. The length of the CDR3 is 11 residues. Per germline, CDR1 SGHRS and CDR2 YFSETQ.